A selection of T cell receptor beta chains follows, all from one sample in a study of T cell responses to AZD1222 COVID-19 vaccine. The method was immunoSEQ multiplex PCR; TCRdb's version includes in-frame clones alone and lacks a portion of them. The sample has 150,000 to 200,000 clones; approximately 92% are singletons. The sequencing used peripheral blood, collected on day 0 of AZD1222 vaccination. Receptor source: an adult in good health. The CDR3 runs from the conserved cysteine through the conserved F or W. The order of the fields is D gene, V gene, J gene, clone size, CDR3 protein, CDR3 DNA. The D gene is left open where the match is weak. For some rows the clone size is stated as once, few or many, or as a class when expanded; others skip it.

>-|TRBV10-3|TRBJ1-4|-
CAISESGTVNEKLFF
TGTGCCATCAGTGAGTCTGGGACGGTTAATGAAAAACTGTTTTTT
>-|TRBV12-3/TRBV12-4|TRBJ2-7|-
CASTTSTREQYF
TGTGCCAGCACGACGAGCACGAGGGAGCAGTACTTC
>-|TRBV19|TRBJ2-5|-
CASSWRGQATQETQYF
TGTGCCAGTAGTTGGCGTGGCCAGGCGACACAAGAGACCCAGTACTTC
>TRBD2|TRBV4-2|TRBJ2-1|-
CASSQRGGAPSNEQFF
TGTGCCAGCAGCCAGCGCGGGGGGGCGCCATCCAATGAGCAGTTCTTC
>TRBD1|TRBV13|TRBJ1-1|-
CASRLYRGETEAFF
TGTGCCAGCAGGTTATACAGGGGCGAGACTGAAGCTTTCTTT
>-|TRBV7-9|TRBJ2-6|-
CASSLVGGANVLTF
TGTGCCAGCAGCTTAGTGGGAGGGGCCAACGTCCTGACTTTC
>-|TRBV7-2|TRBJ1-2|once
CASSPEPAGGYTF
TGTGCCAGCAGCCCCGAACCGGCGGGGGGCTACACCTTC
>-|TRBV7-7|TRBJ2-7|-
CASSLVWASVSLAGEQYF
TGTGCCAGCAGCTTAGTATGGGCTAGCGTCTCTCTAGCTGGCGAGCAGTACTTC
>TRBD1|TRBV5-4|TRBJ2-7|-
CASSLPSTGVSYEQYF
TGTGCCAGCAGCTTGCCCTCGACAGGGGTCTCCTACGAGCAGTACTTC
>-|TRBV11-2|TRBJ2-1|-
CASSPRTTFSYNEQFF
TGTGCCAGCAGCCCACGGACTACTTTTTCCTACAATGAGCAGTTCTTC
>TRBD1|TRBV10-3|TRBJ2-7|-
CAISATQGVGSYEQYF
TGTGCCATCAGTGCGACGCAGGGGGTAGGCTCCTACGAGCAGTACTTC
>-|TRBV6-5|TRBJ1-3|-
CASSYGNTIYF
TGTGCCAGCAGTTATGGAAACACCATATATTTT
>-|TRBV7-2|TRBJ2-5|-
CASSLARQVGETQYF
TGTGCCAGCAGCTTAGCCCGCCAGGTCGGAGAGACCCAGTACTTC
>TRBD1|TRBV5-4|TRBJ2-7|-
CASSTGGQPYEQYF
TGTGCCAGCAGTACAGGGGGGCAGCCCTACGAGCAGTACTTC
>-|TRBV5-4|TRBJ2-1|-
CASSFDQNEQFF
TGTGCCAGCAGCTTTGACCAAAATGAGCAGTTCTTC
>-|TRBV5-5|TRBJ1-4|-
CASGRANNEKLFF
TGTGCCAGCGGCCGGGCAAATAATGAAAAACTGTTTTTT
>-|TRBV3-1/TRBV3-2|TRBJ1-2|once
CASSQVRDGYTF
TGTGCCAGCAGCCAAGTAAGGGACGGCTACACCTTC
>TRBD1|TRBV3-1/TRBV3-2|TRBJ1-6|-
CASSQGTGINSPLHF
TGTGCCAGCAGCCAGGGGACAGGGATAAATTCACCCCTCCACTTT
>TRBD2|TRBV19|TRBJ2-3|-
CASSAPGLSTDTQYF
TGTGCCAGTAGTGCACCGGGACTAAGCACAGATACGCAGTATTTT
>-|TRBV2|TRBJ1-4|-
CASRETDNEKLFF
TGTGCCAGCAGGGAGACGGATAATGAAAAACTGTTTTTT
>-|TRBV2|TRBJ2-7|-
CASSVDPGGEQYF
TGTGCCAGCAGTGTGGATCCCGGGGGCGAGCAGTACTTC
>TRBD1|TRBV14|TRBJ2-3|-
CASSPQGAGDTQYF
TGTGCCAGCAGTCCTCAGGGGGCGGGAGATACGCAGTATTTT
>-|TRBV4-2|TRBJ2-7|-
CASSQEGASSHEQYF
TGTGCCAGCAGCCAAGAGGGGGCGAGTTCCCACGAGCAGTACTTC
>-|TRBV6-4|TRBJ2-3|-
CASSDRGTNTDTQYF
TGTGCCAGCAGTGACCGAGGGACGAACACAGATACGCAGTATTTT